This TCR beta chain comes out of a study of blood T cell repertoires in COVID-19. Germline CDR1 is SGDLS and CDR2 is YYNGEE. The V and J ends lost 3 bases and 2 bases, in that order; junction bases with no gene match: 4. This CDR3 has 15 amino acids. Libraries were prepared by immunoSEQ multiplex PCR; TCRdb keeps only in-frame clonotypes and omits some of them. The sample has roughly 76,000 clones; around 80% are singletons. The sequenced material came from peripheral blood. This sequence originates from a woman aged 70-85 years with acute or convalescent COVID-19. The rearrangement joins TRBV9 to TRBJ2-2; 7 bases line up with TRBD1. The DNA for the CDR3 is TGTGCCAGCAGCGCAAGACAGGGCAACACCGGGGAGCTGTTTTTT. As protein: CASSARQGNTGELFF.